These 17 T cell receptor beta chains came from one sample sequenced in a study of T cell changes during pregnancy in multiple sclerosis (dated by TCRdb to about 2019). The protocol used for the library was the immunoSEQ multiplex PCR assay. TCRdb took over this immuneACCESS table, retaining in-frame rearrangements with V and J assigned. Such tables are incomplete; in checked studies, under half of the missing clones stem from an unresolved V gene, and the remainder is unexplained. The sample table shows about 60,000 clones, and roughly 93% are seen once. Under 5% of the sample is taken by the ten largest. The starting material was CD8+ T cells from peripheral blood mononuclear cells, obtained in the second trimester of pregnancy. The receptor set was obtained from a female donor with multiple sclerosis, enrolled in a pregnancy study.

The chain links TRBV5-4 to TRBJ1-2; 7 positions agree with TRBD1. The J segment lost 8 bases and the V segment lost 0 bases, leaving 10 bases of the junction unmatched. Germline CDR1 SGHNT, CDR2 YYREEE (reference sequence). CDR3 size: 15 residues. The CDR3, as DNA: TGTGCCAGCAGCTTGGCCCCTGGGACAGCAGGAGGCTACACCTTC. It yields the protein CASSLAPGTAGGYTF. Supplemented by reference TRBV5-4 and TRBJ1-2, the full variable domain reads ETGVTQSPTHLIKTRGQQVTLRCSSQSGHNTVSWYQQALGQGPQFIFQYYREEENGRGNFPPRFSGLQFPNYSSELNVNALELDDSALYLCASSLAPGTAGGYTFGSGTRLTVV.

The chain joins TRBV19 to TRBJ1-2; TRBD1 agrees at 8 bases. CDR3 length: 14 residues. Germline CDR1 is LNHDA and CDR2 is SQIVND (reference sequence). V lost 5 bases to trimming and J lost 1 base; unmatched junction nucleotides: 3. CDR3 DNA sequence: TGTGCCAGTAGTGGACAGGGAAGTAACTATGGCTACACCTTC. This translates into CASSGQGSNYGYTF.

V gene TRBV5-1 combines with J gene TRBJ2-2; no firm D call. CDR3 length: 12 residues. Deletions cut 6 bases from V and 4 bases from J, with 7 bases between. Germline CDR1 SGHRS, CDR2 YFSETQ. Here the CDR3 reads CASTPGTGELFF. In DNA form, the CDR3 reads TGCGCCAGCACGCCGGGCACCGGGGAGCTGTTTTTT.

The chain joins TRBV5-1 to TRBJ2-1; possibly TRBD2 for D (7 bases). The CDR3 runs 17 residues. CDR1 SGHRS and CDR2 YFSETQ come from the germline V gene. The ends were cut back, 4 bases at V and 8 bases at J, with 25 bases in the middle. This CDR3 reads CASSQGRGTGRVDEQFF. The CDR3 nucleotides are TGCGCCAGCAGCCAGGGGCGGGGGACGGGGAGGGTGGATGAGCAGTTCTTC.

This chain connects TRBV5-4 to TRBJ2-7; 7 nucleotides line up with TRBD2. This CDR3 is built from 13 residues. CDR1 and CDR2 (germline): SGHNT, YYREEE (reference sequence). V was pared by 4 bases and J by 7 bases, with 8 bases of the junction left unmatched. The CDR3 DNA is TGTGCCAGCAGCCCGGGGGGAGCGGGTGAGCAGTACTTC. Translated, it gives CASSPGGAGEQYF.

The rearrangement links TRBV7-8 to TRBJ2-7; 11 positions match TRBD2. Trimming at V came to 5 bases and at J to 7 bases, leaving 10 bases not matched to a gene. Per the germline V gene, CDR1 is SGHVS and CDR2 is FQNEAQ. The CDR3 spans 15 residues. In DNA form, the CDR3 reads TGTGCCAGCAGCGAAGAGACTAGCGGGACTCAGGAGCAGTACTTC. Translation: CASSEETSGTQEQYF.

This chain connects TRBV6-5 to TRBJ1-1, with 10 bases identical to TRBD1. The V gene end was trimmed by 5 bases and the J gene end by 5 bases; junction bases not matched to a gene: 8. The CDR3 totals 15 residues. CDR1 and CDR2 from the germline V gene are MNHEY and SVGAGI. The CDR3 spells CASSPGTGAETEAFF. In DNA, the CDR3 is TGTGCCAGCAGTCCGGGGACAGGGGCTGAGACTGAAGCTTTCTTT.

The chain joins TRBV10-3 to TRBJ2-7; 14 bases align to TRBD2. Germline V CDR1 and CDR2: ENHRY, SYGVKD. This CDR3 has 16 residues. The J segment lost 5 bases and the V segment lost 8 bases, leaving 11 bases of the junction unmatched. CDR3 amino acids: CAIAGTSGSPLDEQYF. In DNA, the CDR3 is TGTGCCATCGCCGGGACTAGCGGGAGTCCGTTAGACGAGCAGTACTTC.

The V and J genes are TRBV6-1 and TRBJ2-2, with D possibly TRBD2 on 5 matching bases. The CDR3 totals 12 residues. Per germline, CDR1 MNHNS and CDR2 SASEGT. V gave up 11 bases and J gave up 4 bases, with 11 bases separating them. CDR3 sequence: CAQRHVTGELFF. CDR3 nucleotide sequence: TGTGCCCAGCGGCATGTCACCGGGGAGCTGTTTTTT.

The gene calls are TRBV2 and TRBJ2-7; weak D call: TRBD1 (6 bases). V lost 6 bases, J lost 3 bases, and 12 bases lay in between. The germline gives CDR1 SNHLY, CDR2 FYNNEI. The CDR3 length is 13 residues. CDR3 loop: CASRFPGDYEQYF. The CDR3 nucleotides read TGTGCCAGCAGATTCCCAGGGGACTACGAGCAGTACTTC.

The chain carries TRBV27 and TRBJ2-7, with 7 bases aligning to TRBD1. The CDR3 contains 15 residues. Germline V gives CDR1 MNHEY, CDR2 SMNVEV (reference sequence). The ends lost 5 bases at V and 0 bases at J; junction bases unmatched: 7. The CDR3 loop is CASSPGQDFSYEQYF. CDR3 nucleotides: TGTGCCAGCAGTCCAGGACAGGATTTCTCCTACGAGCAGTACTTC.

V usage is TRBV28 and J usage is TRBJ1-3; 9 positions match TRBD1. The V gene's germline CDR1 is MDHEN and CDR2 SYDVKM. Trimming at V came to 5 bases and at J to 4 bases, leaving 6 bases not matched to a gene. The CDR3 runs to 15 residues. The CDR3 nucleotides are TGTGCCAGCAGTAGACCTGGGACAGGGGGAAACACCATATATTTT. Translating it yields CASSRPGTGGNTIYF.

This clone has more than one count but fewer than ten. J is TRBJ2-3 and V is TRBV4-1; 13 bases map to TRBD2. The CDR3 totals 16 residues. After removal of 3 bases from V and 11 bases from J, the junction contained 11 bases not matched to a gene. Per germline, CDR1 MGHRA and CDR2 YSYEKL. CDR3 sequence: CASSHRLAGGAGQQYF. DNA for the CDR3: TGCGCCAGCAGCCACCGACTAGCGGGAGGTGCGGGCCAGCAGTATTTT.

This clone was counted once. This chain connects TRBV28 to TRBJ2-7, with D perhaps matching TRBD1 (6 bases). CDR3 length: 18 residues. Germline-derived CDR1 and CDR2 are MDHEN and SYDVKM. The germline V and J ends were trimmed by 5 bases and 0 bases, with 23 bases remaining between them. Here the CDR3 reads CASSPGGRIMASSYEQYF. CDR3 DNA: TGTGCCAGCAGTCCTGGGGGCCGTATAATGGCCAGCTCCTACGAGCAGTACTTC.

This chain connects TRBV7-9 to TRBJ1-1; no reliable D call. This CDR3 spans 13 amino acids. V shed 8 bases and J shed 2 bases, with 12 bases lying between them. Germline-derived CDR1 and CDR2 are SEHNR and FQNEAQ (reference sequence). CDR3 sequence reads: CASRSERNTEAFF. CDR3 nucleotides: TGTGCCAGCCGGTCCGAGAGAAACACTGAAGCTTTCTTT.

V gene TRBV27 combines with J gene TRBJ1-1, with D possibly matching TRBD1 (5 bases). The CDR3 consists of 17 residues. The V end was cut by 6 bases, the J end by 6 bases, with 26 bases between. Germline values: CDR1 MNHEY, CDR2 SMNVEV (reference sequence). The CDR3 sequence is CASRQRTSAANGPEAFF. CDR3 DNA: TGTGCCAGCAGACAAAGGACATCGGCGGCCAACGGTCCTGAAGCTTTCTTT.

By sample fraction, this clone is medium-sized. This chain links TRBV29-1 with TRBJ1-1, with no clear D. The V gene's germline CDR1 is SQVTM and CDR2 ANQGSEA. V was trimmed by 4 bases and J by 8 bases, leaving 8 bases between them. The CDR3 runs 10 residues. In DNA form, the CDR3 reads TGCAGCGTTGGAGGGCAGGAAGCTTTCTTT. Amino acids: CSVGGQEAFF.